This T cell receptor (beta chain) came from a study of blood T cell repertoires in COVID-19. Study details: T cells, B-cell-depleted T cells, or PBMCs provided the cDNA or gDNA that served as material.

Patients in Seattle were enrolled during active infection, then followed longitudinally. In the original processing: The assay estimated nucleated cells by amplifying reference gene primers. Repertoires were generated with immunoSEQ multiplex PCR, while TCRdb's copy carries only in-frame clones and drops some. V and J calls and clone size are given by that table; D and trimming were obtained from the DNA. The sample records some 170,000 clones, 75% to 85% being singletons. V trimming: 1 base; J trimming: 0 bases; junction bases outside the gene matches: 5. There are 16 residues in the CDR3. Germline CDR1 and CDR2: SGHKS and YYEKEE (reference sequence).

Input material: peripheral blood. The source is a woman aged 40 to 50 with COVID-19, enrolled during active disease. The rearrangement uses TRBV5-5 and TRBJ2-3; 7 nucleotides match TRBD1. CDR3 DNA sequence: TGTGCCAGCAGCTTGTCAGGGGGTGGTAGCACAGATACGCAGTATTTT. It is translated as CASSLSGGGSTDTQYF. Full variable domain (remainder filled in from reference TRBV5-5 and TRBJ2-3): DAGVTQSPTHLIKTRGQQVTLRCSPISGHKSVSWYQQVLGQGPQFIFQYYEKEERGRGNFPDRFSARQFPNYSSELNVNALLLGDSALYLCASSLSGGGSTDTQYFGPGTRLTVL.